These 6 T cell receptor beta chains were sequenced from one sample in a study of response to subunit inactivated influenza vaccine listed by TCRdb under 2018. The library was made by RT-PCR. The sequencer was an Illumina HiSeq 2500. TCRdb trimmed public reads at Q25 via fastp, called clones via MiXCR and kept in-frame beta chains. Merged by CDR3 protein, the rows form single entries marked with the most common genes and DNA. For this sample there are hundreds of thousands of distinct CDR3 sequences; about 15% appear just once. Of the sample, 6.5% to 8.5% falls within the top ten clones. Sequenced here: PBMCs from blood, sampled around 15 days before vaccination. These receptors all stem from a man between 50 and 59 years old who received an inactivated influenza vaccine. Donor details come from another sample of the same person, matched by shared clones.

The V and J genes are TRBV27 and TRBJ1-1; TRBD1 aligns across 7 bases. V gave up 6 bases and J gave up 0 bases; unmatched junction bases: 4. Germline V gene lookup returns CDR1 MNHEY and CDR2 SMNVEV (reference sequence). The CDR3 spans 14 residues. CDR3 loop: CASRDRGLNTEAFF. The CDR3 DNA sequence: TGTGCCAGCAGGGATAGGGGGCTGAACACTGAAGCTTTCTTT.

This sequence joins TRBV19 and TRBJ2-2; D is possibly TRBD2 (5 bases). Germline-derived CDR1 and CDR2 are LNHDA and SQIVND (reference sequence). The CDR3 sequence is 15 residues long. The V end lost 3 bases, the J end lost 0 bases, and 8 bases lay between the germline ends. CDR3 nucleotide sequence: TGTGCCAGTAGTATTTCGGGAACGAACACCGGGGAGCTGTTTTTT. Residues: CASSISGTNTGELFF.

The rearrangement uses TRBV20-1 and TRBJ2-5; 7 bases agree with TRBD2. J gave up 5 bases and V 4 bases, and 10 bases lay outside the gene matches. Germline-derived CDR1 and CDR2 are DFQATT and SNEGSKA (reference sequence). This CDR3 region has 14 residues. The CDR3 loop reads CSATNRVGGETQYF. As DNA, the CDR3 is TGCAGTGCTACTAACCGGGTCGGGGGGGAGACCCAGTACTTC.

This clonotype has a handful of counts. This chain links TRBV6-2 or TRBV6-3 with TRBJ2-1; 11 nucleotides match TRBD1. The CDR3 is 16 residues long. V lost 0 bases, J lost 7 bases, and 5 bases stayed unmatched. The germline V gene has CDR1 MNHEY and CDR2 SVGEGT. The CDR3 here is CASSYSPGQGVNEQFF. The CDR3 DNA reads TGTGCCAGCAGTTACTCACCGGGACAGGGGGTTAATGAGCAGTTCTTC.

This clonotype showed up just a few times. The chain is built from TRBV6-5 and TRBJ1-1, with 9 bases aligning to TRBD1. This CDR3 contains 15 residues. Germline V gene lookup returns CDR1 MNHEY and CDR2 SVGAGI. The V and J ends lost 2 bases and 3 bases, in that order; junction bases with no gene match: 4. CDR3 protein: CASSYGTGRYTEAFF. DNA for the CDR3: TGTGCCAGCAGTTACGGGACAGGGCGGTACACTGAAGCTTTCTTT.

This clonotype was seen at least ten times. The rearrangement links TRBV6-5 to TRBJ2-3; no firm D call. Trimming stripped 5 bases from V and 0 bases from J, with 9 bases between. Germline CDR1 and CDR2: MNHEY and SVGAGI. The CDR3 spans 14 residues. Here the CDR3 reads CASSLEDSTDTQYF. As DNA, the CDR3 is TGTGCCAGCAGTCTCGAGGACAGCACAGATACGCAGTATTTT.